Following are 3 T cell receptor beta chains from one sample sequenced in a study of siplizumab effects on memory and regulatory T cells. Profiled with immunoSEQ multiplex PCR; TCRdb holds only in-frame clones, not every one. The table shows over 100,000 clones, with under 95% occurring only once. Sequences were obtained from Tregs sorted from blood. These receptor sequences come from a human donor in good health.

The chain carries TRBV25-1 and TRBJ2-5; 13 bases agree with TRBD2. Matching the DNA end better, TRBJ2-7 makes the J call doubtful. This CDR3 is 15 amino acids long. CDR1 is MGHDK and CDR2 is SYGVNS in the germline V gene. CDR3 loop: CASRGLAGPSYEQYF. The CDR3 DNA reads TGTGCCAGCAGGGGACTAGCGGGGCCCTCCTACGAGCAGTACTTC.

The chain carries TRBV7-8 and TRBJ2-7; TRBD1 might be the D (6 bases). The CDR3 has 16 residues. Trimming left V 0 bases short and J 5 bases short, with 17 bases between. The germline gives CDR1 SGHVS, CDR2 FQNEAQ. The CDR3 protein is CASSLAHPIQGNEQYF. In DNA form, the CDR3 reads TGTGCCAGCAGCTTAGCACATCCAATTCAGGGGAACGAGCAGTACTTC.

J is TRBJ2-7 and V is TRBV18; D is unresolved. The CDR3 covers 15 residues. Germline assignment: CDR1 KGHSH and CDR2 LQKENI. V was cut by 0 bases and J by 0 bases, with 9 bases left in between. CDR3 amino acids: CASSPPTGSSYEQYF. The CDR3 DNA follows: TGTGCCAGCTCACCACCGACGGGCAGCTCCTACGAGCAGTACTTC.